One and the same sample provided the 22 T cell receptor beta chains below, sequenced in a study of T-cell memory formation after mild COVID-19. TCRdb reanalysed the 5' RACE reads using MiXCR and keeps one entry per CDR3 protein. In the table there are 400,000 or so distinct CDR3 sequences, 20% of which are singletons. The sample consisted of PBMCs or a T cell subset sorted from them (not recorded which). These receptors came from an adult woman who had mild COVID-19 (a few samples of this study predate the infection). Cell type and time point are not known.

V usage is TRBV27 and J usage is TRBJ1-2; D possibly corresponds to TRBD1 (6 bases). CDR1 is MNHEY and CDR2 is SMNVEV in the germline V gene (reference sequence). This CDR3 region has 15 residues. Trimming removed 2 bases from V and 3 bases from J, with 13 bases in between. CDR3 protein: CASSLLGGAYYGYTF. In DNA form, the CDR3 reads TGTGCCAGCAGTTTACTGGGGGGCGCGTACTATGGCTACACCTTC.

This clonotype was seen a few times. The genes are TRBV12-5 and TRBJ2-1; D gene ambiguous. CDR3 size: 15 residues. CDR1 and CDR2 (germline): LGHNT, FRNRAP. V dropped 6 bases and J dropped 0 bases, with 12 bases sitting between them. In DNA form, the CDR3 reads TGTGCTAGTGGCTCATCCCCCCCCTCCTACAATGAGCAGTTCTTC. Translation gives CASGSSPPSYNEQFF.

This clonotype appeared a few times. The chain employs TRBV29-1 and TRBJ1-1, with D unclear. Germline V gene sequence: CDR1 SQVTM, CDR2 ANQGSEA. V was clipped by 4 bases and J by 1 base, with 19 bases between them. The CDR3 loop spans 16 amino acids. In nucleotides, the CDR3 is TGCAGCGTTGTCTGGGCCTCCCGAGGTAGGAACACTGAAGCTTTCTTT. Translated: CSVVWASRGRNTEAFF.

CDR3 region: CASSLVDGARNTQYF. CDR3 coding DNA: TGTGCCAGCAGCTTAGTCGATGGGGCTCGGAATACGCAGTATTTT. V is TRBV7-8 and J is TRBJ2-3; TRBD1 is a possible D gene (5 bases). Trimming removed 1 base at V and 7 bases at J, with 15 bases between. The germline V gene encodes CDR1 SGHVS and CDR2 FQNEAQ. This CDR3 has 15 amino acids.

DNA of the CDR3: TGTGCCAGCAGGCCTACGGGACTCTCCTACGAGCAGTACTTC. Amino acid sequence: CASRPTGLSYEQYF. The rearrangement joins TRBV7-9 to TRBJ2-7, with D possibly being TRBD2 (6 bases). CDR1 is SEHNR and CDR2 is FQNEAQ in the germline V gene (reference sequence). The CDR3 length is 14 residues. V lost 6 bases to trimming and J lost 0 bases, with 12 bases between them.

The chain combines TRBV5-1 with TRBJ1-2; 10 positions agree with TRBD1. The trim removed 3 bases at V and 8 bases at J, leaving 16 bases unmatched. Germline CDR1 and CDR2: SGHRS and YFSETQ. CDR3 size: 17 residues. CDR3 nucleotide sequence: TGCGCCAGCAGCTCCGATCCGGGACAGGGGATTTCAGAAGGCTACACCTTC. It is translated as CASSSDPGQGISEGYTF.

This clonotype was seen ten or more times. The V gene is TRBV6-2 or TRBV6-3, the J gene TRBJ2-2; 13 bases are shared with TRBD2. V lost 6 bases, J lost 6 bases, and 10 bases stayed unmatched. The CDR3 totals 17 residues. Germline CDR1 and CDR2: MNHEY and SVGEGT. CDR3: CASSPGLAGSHAGELFF. In DNA form, the CDR3 reads TGTGCCAGCAGCCCGGGACTAGCGGGAAGTCATGCCGGGGAGCTGTTTTTT.

This chain connects TRBV9 to TRBJ2-7; D uncertain. V was cut by 2 bases and J by 7 bases, with 16 bases left in between. Looked up from germline, CDR1 is SGDLS and CDR2 is YYNGEE. The CDR3 runs to 14 residues. The CDR3 reads CASSVSPRPEEQYF. CDR3 in DNA: TGTGCCAGCAGCGTTTCCCCCCGTCCGGAAGAGCAGTACTTC.

The table lists this clonotype with a few counts. This chain connects TRBV7-3 to TRBJ2-7; weak D call: TRBD1 (6 bases). Trimming pared 2 bases from V and 1 base from J, leaving 12 bases between. CDR3 length: 15 residues. Germline CDR1 and CDR2: SGHTA and FQGTGA. The CDR3 DNA is TGTGCCAGCAGCTTATCAGGGGCAGGATCCTACGAGCAGTACTTC. Residues: CASSLSGAGSYEQYF.

This clonotype turned up a few times. The chain combines TRBV11-2 with TRBJ2-1, with D tentatively TRBD2 (6 bases). V was cut by 0 bases and J by 7 bases, with 10 bases left in between. Germline V CDR1 and CDR2: SGHAT, FQNNGV. The CDR3 extends over 14 amino acids. DNA of the CDR3: TGTGCCAGCAGCTTAGAGTCGGGGAGGAATGAGCAGTTCTTC. It translates to CASSLESGRNEQFF.

The genes are TRBV4-2 and TRBJ2-2; 9 nucleotides match TRBD2. The V gene's germline CDR1 is LGHNA and CDR2 YNFKEQ. CDR3 length: 17 residues. V shed 5 bases, J shed 2 bases, and the junction held 9 bases outside the gene matches. CDR3 DNA sequence: TGTGCCAGCAGCTCCCGACTAGCGGAAAGAAACACCGGGGAGCTGTTTTTT. Its translation: CASSSRLAERNTGELFF.

The table lists this clonotype with many counts. The rearrangement uses TRBV20-1 and TRBJ2-2; D gene ambiguous. The CDR3 runs to 14 residues. V was trimmed by 5 bases and J by 1 base, leaving 11 bases between them. CDR1 and CDR2 from the germline V gene are DFQATT and SNEGSKA (reference sequence). The CDR3: CSAPFGGNTGELFF. CDR3 nucleotides: TGCAGTGCTCCATTCGGTGGGAACACCGGGGAGCTGTTTTTT.

The gene calls are TRBV12-3 or TRBV12-4 and TRBJ2-3, with no clear D. This CDR3 is 10 amino acids long. The V end lost 2 bases, the J end lost 8 bases, and 2 bases lay between the germline ends. Here the CDR3 reads CASSLSTQYF. CDR3 coding DNA: TGTGCCAGCAGTTTATCTACGCAGTATTTT.

The V gene is TRBV7-2, the J gene TRBJ1-2; 8 positions match TRBD1. The CDR3 is made up of 15 amino acids. The V gene's germline CDR1 is SGHTA and CDR2 FQGNSA. Losses at the gene ends were 7 bases for V and 1 base for J; bases not matched to a gene: 8. CDR3 loop: CASNNPGQVNYGYTF. As DNA, the CDR3 is TGTGCCAGCAATAACCCGGGACAGGTTAACTATGGCTACACCTTC. The complete variable domain, with remaining parts taken from reference TRBV7-2 and TRBJ1-2, reads GAGVSQSPSNKVTEKGKDVELRCDPISGHTALYWYRQSLGQGLEFLIYFQGNSAPDKSGLPSDRFSAERTGGSVSTLTIQRTQQEDSAVYLCASNNPGQVNYGYTFGSGTRLTVV.

The table lists this clonotype with a few counts. This chain joins TRBV6-1 and TRBJ1-5; D is undetermined. The CDR3 loop spans 14 amino acids. Germline V gives CDR1 MNHNS, CDR2 SASEGT. The V end lost 1 base, the J end lost 3 bases, and 7 bases lay between the germline ends. CDR3 DNA sequence: TGTGCCAGCAGTGAAGTGGGCAACAATCAGCCCCAGCATTTT. Translating it yields CASSEVGNNQPQHF.

This clonotype has just a few counts. CDR3 coding DNA: TGTGCCAGCCGATTGACAGGATCCACAGATACGCAGTATTTT. Its protein product is CASRLTGSTDTQYF. J is TRBJ2-3 and V is TRBV6-1, with D maybe TRBD1 (6 bases). Trimming pared 8 bases from V and 2 bases from J, leaving 14 bases between. This CDR3 has 14 residues. Germline V gene lookup returns CDR1 MNHNS and CDR2 SASEGT.

This rearrangement joins TRBV30 to TRBJ2-2; a weak D match, TRBD2 (5 bases). In germline, CDR1 is GTSNPN, CDR2 SVGIG (reference sequence). CDR3 length: 11 amino acids. V was pared by 8 bases and J by 8 bases, with 12 bases between. The CDR3: CATTGLGELFF. In DNA, the CDR3 is TGTGCCACCACGGGGTTGGGGGAGCTGTTTTTT.

The chain uses TRBV5-6 and TRBJ1-2; D is possibly TRBD1 (6 bases). Germline V gives CDR1 SGHDT, CDR2 YYEEEE. Trimming stripped 4 bases from V and 4 bases from J, with 14 bases between. The CDR3 has 14 residues. This CDR3 reads CASSGGGWGYGYTF. The DNA for the CDR3 is TGTGCCAGCAGCGGGGGGGGCTGGGGCTATGGCTACACCTTC. The full variable domain, with the rest looked up from reference TRBV5-6 and TRBJ1-2, is DAGVTQSPTHLIKTRGQQVTLRCSPKSGHDTVSWYQQALGQGPQFIFQYYEEEERQRGNFPDRFSGHQFPNYSSELNVNALLLGDSALYLCASSGGGWGYGYTFGSGTRLTVV.

The chain joins TRBV9 to TRBJ2-3; TRBD2 is a possible D gene (5 bases). The CDR3 length is 16 residues. Germline CDR1 SGDLS, CDR2 YYNGEE. Trimming removed 0 bases at V and 0 bases at J, with 11 bases between. In nucleotides, the CDR3 is TGTGCCAGCAGCGTAGATCTAGCAGCTAGCACAGATACGCAGTATTTT. Translating it yields CASSVDLAASTDTQYF. Complete variable domain (other parts from reference TRBV9 and TRBJ2-3): DSGVTQTPKHLITATGQRVTLRCSPRSGDLSVYWYQQSLDQGLQFLIQYYNGEERAKGNILERFSAQQFPDLHSELNLSSLELGDSALYFCASSVDLAASTDTQYFGPGTRLTVL.

This clonotype showed up just a few times. As DNA, the CDR3 is TGCAGTGCTAGAGCCCGGACTAGCCGTGAGTTCTTC. This codes for CSARARTSREFF. The chain is built from TRBV20-1 and TRBJ2-1; the match to TRBD2 covers 8 bases. The CDR3 has 12 residues. J was trimmed by 14 bases and V by 1 base; bases with no gene match: 7. The germline V gene encodes CDR1 DFQATT and CDR2 SNEGSKA (reference sequence).

The J gene is TRBJ1-2, the V gene TRBV21-1. TRBV21-1 corresponds to a pseudogene. This CDR3 region has 17 residues. CDR3 bases: TGTGCCAGCAGCAAAGTCCCCGCTGGGAAATTTAACTATGGCTACACCTTC. It translates to CASSKVPAGKFNYGYTF.

The chain is built from TRBV7-9 and TRBJ2-7; 10 bases match TRBD2. Germline V gene lookup returns CDR1 SEHNR and CDR2 FQNEAQ (reference sequence). The trim removed 6 bases at V and 2 bases at J, leaving 7 bases unmatched. The CDR3 loop spans 15 amino acids. CDR3 nucleotide sequence: TGTGCCAGCAGGGCTAGCGGGAGCGCACCCTACGAGCAGTACTTC. This sequence encodes CASRASGSAPYEQYF.